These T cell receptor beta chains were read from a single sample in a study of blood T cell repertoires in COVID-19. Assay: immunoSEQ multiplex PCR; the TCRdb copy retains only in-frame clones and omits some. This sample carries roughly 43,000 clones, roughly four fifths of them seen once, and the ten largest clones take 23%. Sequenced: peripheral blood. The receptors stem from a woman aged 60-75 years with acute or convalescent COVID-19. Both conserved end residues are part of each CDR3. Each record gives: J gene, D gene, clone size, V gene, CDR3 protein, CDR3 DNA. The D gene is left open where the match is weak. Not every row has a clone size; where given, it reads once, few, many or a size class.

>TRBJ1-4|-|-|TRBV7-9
CASSPDSRMEKLFF
TGTGCCAGCAGCCCGGACAGTAGAATGGAAAAACTGTTTTTT
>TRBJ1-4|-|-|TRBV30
CAWSGGHATNEKLFF
TGTGCCTGGAGTGGGGGACATGCAACTAATGAAAAACTGTTTTTT
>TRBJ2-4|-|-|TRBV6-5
CASSRDMRGNQYF
TGTGCCAGCAGTCGGGACATGAGAGGCAATCAGTACTTC
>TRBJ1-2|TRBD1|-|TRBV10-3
CAISDRDREGYNYGYTF
TGTGCCATCAGTGACCGGGACAGGGAAGGGTATAACTATGGCTACACCTTC
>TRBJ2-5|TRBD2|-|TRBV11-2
CASSQTGGSQETQYF
TGTGCCAGCAGCCAAACCGGGGGGTCCCAAGAGACCCAGTACTTC
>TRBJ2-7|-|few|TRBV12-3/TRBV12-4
CASSPGLPYEQYF
TGTGCCAGCAGTCCGGGACTCCCCTACGAGCAGTACTTC
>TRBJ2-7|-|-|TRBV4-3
CASSQDISYEQYF
TGCGCCAGCAGCCAAGATATTTCCTACGAGCAGTACTTC
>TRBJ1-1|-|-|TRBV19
CASSMQQQVPMNTEAFF
TGTGCCAGTAGTATGCAACAACAGGTCCCTATGAACACTGAAGCTTTCTTT
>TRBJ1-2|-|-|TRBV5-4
CASSLDQDGYTF
TGTGCCAGCAGCTTGGACCAGGATGGCTACACCTTC
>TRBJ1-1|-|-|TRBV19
CASSERQIVTEAFF
TGTGCCAGTAGCGAAAGACAGATTGTGACTGAAGCTTTCTTT
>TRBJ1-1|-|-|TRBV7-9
CASSPPGAEAFF
TGTGCCAGCAGTCCACCGGGGGCTGAAGCTTTCTTT
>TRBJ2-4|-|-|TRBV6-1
CASSEVGGIVNIQYF
TGTGCCAGCAGTGAAGTCGGGGGTATAGTTAACATTCAGTACTTC
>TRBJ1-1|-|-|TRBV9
CASSVVGGSLLGNTEAFF
TGTGCCAGCAGCGTAGTAGGGGGTAGTCTCCTAGGGAACACTGAAGCTTTCTTT
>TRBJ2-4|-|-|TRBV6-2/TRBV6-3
CASSYSTTENIQYF
TGTGCCAGCAGTTATTCCACGACAGAAAACATTCAGTACTTC
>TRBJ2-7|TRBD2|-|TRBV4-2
CASSPTLAGGPYEQYF
TGTGCCAGCAGCCCGACCCTAGCGGGGGGGCCTTACGAGCAGTACTTC
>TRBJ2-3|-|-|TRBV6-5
CASSLWQGSDTQYF
TGTGCCAGCAGTTTATGGCAGGGATCAGATACGCAGTATTTT
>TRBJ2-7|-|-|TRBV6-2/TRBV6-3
CASSYSQRYEQYF
TGTGCCAGCAGTTACAGCCAACGATACGAGCAGTACTTC
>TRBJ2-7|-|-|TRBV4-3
CASSHSGQYEQYF
TGCGCCAGCAGCCACTCCGGACAGTACGAGCAGTACTTC
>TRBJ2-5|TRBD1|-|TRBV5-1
CASSSTGYQETQYF
TGCGCCAGCAGCTCGACAGGGTACCAAGAGACCCAGTACTTC
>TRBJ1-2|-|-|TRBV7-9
CASSRPGFSGGYTF
TGTGCCAGCAGCCGACCCGGATTTTCAGGTGGCTACACCTTC
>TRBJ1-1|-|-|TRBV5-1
CASSPRGGTEAFF
TGCGCCAGCAGCCCCAGGGGAGGGACTGAAGCTTTCTTT
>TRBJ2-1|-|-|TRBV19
CASNGAGTGEQFF
TGTGCCAGCAACGGGGCAGGAACAGGGGAGCAGTTCTTC
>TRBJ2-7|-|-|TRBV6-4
CASSHHSGPAYEQYF
TGTGCCAGCAGCCACCATAGTGGGCCAGCCTACGAGCAGTACTTC
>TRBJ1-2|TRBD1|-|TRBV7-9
CASSLGSGRTGKGYTF
TGTGCCAGCAGCTTAGGCAGCGGGAGGACAGGGAAGGGCTACACCTTC
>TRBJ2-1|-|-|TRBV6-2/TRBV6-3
CASSYSSEYNEQFF
TGTGCCAGCAGTTACTCGTCGGAGTACAATGAGCAGTTCTTC
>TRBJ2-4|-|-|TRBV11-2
CASSSVSINIQYF
TGTGCCAGCAGCTCGGTGAGCATAAACATTCAGTACTTC
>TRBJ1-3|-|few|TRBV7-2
CASSLETVFGNTIYF
TGTGCCAGCAGCTTAGAAACAGTCTTTGGAAACACCATATATTTT
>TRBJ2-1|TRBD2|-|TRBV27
CASSLGGRGAYNEQFF
TGTGCCAGCAGTTTGGGAGGGCGGGGGGCCTACAATGAGCAGTTCTTC
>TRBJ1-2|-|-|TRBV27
CASKWGGYGYTF
TGTGCCAGCAAGTGGGGGGGGTATGGCTACACCTTC
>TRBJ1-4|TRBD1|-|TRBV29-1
CSVEAGTGKPKLFF
TGCAGCGTTGAAGCCGGGACAGGGAAGCCGAAACTGTTTTTT
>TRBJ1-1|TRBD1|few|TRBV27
CASSSQGADTEAFF
TGTGCCAGCAGTTCTCAGGGGGCGGACACTGAAGCTTTCTTT
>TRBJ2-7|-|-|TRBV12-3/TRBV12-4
CASSRGAYEQYF
TGTGCCAGCAGCCGGGGGGCTTACGAGCAGTACTTC
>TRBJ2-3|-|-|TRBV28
CAISEGGGRSTDTQYF
TGTGCCATTTCGGAGGGGGGGGGAAGGAGCACAGATACGCAGTATTTT
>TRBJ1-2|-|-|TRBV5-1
CASSPRRGADINYGYTF
TGCGCCAGCAGCCCACGACGGGGGGCCGATATTAACTATGGCTACACCTTC
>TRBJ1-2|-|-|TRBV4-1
CASSQDFQGFNYGYTF
TGCGCCAGCAGCCAAGATTTCCAGGGGTTTAACTATGGCTACACCTTC
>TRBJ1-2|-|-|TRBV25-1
CASTEDGGPYGYTF
TGTGCCAGCACCGAAGACGGGGGACCCTATGGCTACACCTTC
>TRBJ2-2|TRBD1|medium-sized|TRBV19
CASSLGQGTGELFF
TGTGCCAGTAGTCTTGGACAGGGGACCGGGGAGCTGTTTTTT
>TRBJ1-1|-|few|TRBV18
CASSPARSQGFEAFF
TGTGCCAGCTCACCAGCACGTTCTCAGGGTTTCGAAGCTTTCTTT
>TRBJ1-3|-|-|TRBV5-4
CASSPRTDPEAIYF
TGTGCCAGCAGCCCACGGACAGATCCAGAAGCCATATATTTT
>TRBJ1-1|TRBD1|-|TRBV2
CAAGTGTEAFF
TGTGCCGCGGGGACAGGGACTGAAGCTTTCTTT
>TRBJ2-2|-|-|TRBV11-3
CASSTRRGAANTGELFF
TGTGCCAGCAGCACAAGACGGGGGGCTGCGAACACCGGGGAGCTGTTTTTT
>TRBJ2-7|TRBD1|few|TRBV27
CASSFTGTGGDEQYF
TGTGCCAGCAGTTTTACCGGGACAGGGGGCGATGAGCAGTACTTC
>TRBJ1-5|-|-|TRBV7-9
CASSLGDTIAGQPQHF
TGTGCCAGCAGCTTGGGGGACACCATAGCGGGTCAGCCCCAGCATTTT
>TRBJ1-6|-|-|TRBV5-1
CASSLGAHILSSYNSPLHF
TGCGCCAGCAGCTTGGGGGCTCACATTCTTAGCTCCTATAATTCACCCCTCCACTTT
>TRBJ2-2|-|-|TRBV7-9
CAWTVNTGELFF
TGTGCCTGGACAGTGAACACCGGGGAGCTGTTTTTT
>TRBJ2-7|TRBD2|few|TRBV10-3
CAISVAGGREQYF
TGTGCCATCAGTGTCGCGGGGGGGCGCGAGCAGTACTTC